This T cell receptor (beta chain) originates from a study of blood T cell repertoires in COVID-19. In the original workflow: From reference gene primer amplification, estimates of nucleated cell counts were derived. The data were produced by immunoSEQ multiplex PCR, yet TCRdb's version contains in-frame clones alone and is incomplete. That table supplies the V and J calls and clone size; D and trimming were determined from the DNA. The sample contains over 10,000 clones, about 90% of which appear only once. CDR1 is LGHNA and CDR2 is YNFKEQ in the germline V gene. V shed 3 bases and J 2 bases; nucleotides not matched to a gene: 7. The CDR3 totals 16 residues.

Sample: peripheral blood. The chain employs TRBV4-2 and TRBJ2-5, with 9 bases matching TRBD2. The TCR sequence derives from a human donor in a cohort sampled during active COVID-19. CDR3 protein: CASSHHQRGDQETQYF. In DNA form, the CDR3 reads TGTGCCAGCAGCCATCATCAGCGGGGGGATCAAGAGACCCAGTACTTC.